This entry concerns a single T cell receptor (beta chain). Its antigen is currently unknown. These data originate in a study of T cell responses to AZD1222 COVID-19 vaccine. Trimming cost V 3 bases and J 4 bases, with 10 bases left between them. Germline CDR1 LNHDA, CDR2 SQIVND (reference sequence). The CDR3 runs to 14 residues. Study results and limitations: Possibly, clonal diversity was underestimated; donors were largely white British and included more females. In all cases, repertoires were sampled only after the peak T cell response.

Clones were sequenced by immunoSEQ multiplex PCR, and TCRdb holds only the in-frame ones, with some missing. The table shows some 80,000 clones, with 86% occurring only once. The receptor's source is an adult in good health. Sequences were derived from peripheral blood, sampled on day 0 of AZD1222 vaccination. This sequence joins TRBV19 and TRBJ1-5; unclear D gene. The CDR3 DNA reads TGTGCCAGTAGTATTGAAGTACGAAATCAGCCCCAGCATTTT. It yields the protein CASSIEVRNQPQHF.